This entry is about one T cell receptor (beta chain). Sequencing was performed with immunoSEQ multiplex PCR; in TCRdb, only in-frame clones are kept and a portion is missing. This table has over 20,000 clones, roughly 87% appearing once. The source of the sample is a study of T cell changes during pregnancy in multiple sclerosis. Trimming pared 4 bases from V and 7 bases from J, leaving 16 bases between. The CDR3 spans 15 residues. From germline, CDR1 is SGHAT and CDR2 FQDESV (reference sequence). The clonotype comes from a female donor with multiple sclerosis, enrolled in a pregnancy study. The chain employs TRBV11-1 and TRBJ2-2; D call uncertain. The sample here was CD8+ T cells from peripheral blood mononuclear cells, taken after pregnancy. The CDR3, as DNA: TGTGCCAGCAGCTACCCAACCGGTCTGAGCGGGGAGCTGTTTTTT. Protein product: CASSYPTGLSGELFF. Full variable domain (missing parts from reference TRBV11-1 and TRBJ2-2): EAEVAQSPRYKITEKSQAVAFWCDPISGHATLYWYRQILGQGPELLVQFQDESVVDDSQLPKDRFSAERLKGVDSTLKIQPAELGDSAMYLCASSYPTGLSGELFFGEGSRLTVL.